This paragraph reports one T cell receptor beta chain. Antigen specificity is unknown. With survey level as its setting, the immunoSEQ assay was v3.0. Researchers set sequencing to target about 35,000-55,000 T-cell genomes per sample. The method was immunoSEQ multiplex PCR; TCRdb's version includes in-frame clones alone and lacks a portion of them. The data hold under 30,000 clones, with around 93% observed a single time. Germline V gene lookup returns CDR1 MNHEY and CDR2 SVGAGI. Trimming cost V 1 base and J 7 bases, with 10 bases left between them. The CDR3 contains 13 residues. This specimen belongs to a study of long-term antiretroviral therapy in people with HIV. The study, taken as a whole, reports: Repertoire composition at all time points was dominated by clones that had expanded before ART. Relative to control repertoires, HIV repertoires exhibited narrower CDR3 length ranges.

The chain employs TRBV6-5 and TRBJ1-2; D might be TRBD1 (6 bases). The sequencing here drew on unsorted PBMCs, taken approximately 7.1 years after starting antiretroviral therapy. The TCR was taken from a man aged 50-59 years with HIV. This CDR3 reads CASSYWQGIGYTF. The CDR3 coding sequence is TGTGCCAGCAGTTACTGGCAGGGGATTGGCTACACCTTC.